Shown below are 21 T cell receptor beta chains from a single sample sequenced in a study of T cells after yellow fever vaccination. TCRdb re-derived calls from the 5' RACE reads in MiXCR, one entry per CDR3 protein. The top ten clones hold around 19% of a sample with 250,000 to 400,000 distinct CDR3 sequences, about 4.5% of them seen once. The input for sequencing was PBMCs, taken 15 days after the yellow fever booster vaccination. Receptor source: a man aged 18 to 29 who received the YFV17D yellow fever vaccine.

CDR3 in amino acids: CASSLVGRGRSGANVLTF. The DNA for the CDR3 is TGTGCCAGCAGCTTAGTCGGCCGGGGCCGCTCTGGGGCCAACGTCCTGACTTTC. This chain connects TRBV7-8 to TRBJ2-6; tentatively, D is TRBD1 or TRBD2 (5 bases each). The CDR3 totals 18 residues. V was cut by 1 base and J by 0 bases, with 13 bases left in between. CDR1 is SGHVS, CDR2 FQNEAQ, per germline.

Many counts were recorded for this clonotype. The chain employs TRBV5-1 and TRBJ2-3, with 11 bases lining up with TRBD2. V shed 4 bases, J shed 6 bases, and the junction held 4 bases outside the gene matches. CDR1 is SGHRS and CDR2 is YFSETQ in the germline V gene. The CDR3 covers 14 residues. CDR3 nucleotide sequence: TGCGCCAGCAGCCCGGGACTAGCGGTGGATACGCAGTATTTT. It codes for CASSPGLAVDTQYF.

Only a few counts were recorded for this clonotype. CDR3 DNA sequence: TGCGCCAGCAGCCTAGCGGGCCAAAAAGAGACCCAGTACTTC. Residues: CASSLAGQKETQYF. The genes are TRBV5-1 and TRBJ2-5, with 8 bases lining up with TRBD2. This CDR3 is built from 14 residues. Trimming took 4 bases from V and 3 from J; bases not matched to a gene: 5. The germline V gene encodes CDR1 SGHRS and CDR2 YFSETQ.

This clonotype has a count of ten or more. As DNA, the CDR3 is TGTGCCAGCTCACCACCGGGAGCAACAGGAACTGGGGCCAACGTCCTGACTTTC. This sequence encodes CASSPPGATGTGANVLTF. The chain is built from TRBV18 and TRBJ2-6; the D gene could be TRBD1 or TRBD2 (5 bases each). The CDR3 loop spans 18 amino acids. CDR1 and CDR2 from the germline V gene are KGHSH and LQKENI. The V end was cut by 0 bases, the J end by 2 bases, with 14 bases between.

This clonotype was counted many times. CDR3 sequence reads: CASSFPGPFYNEQFF. The CDR3 DNA is TGTGCCAGCAGTTTCCCGGGTCCCTTCTACAATGAGCAGTTCTTC. The V call is TRBV12-3 or TRBV12-4, the J call TRBJ2-1; D remains unclear. The CDR3 spans 15 residues. V lost 3 bases and J 3 bases, leaving 12 bases between the germline ends.

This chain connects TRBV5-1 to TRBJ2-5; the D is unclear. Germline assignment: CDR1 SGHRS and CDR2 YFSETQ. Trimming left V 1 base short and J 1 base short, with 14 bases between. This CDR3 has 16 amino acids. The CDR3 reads CASSLSPLGRQETQYF. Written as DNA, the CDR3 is TGCGCCAGCAGCTTGTCTCCTCTCGGACGCCAAGAGACCCAGTACTTC.

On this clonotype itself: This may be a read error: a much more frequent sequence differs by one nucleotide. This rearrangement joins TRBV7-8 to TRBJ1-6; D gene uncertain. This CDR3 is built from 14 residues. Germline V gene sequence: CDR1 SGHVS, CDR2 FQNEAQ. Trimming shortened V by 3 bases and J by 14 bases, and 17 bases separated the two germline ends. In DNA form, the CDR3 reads TGTGCCAGCAGCTTGGGGTCCTACCTATTCACCCTCCACTTT. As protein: CASSLGSYLFTLHF.

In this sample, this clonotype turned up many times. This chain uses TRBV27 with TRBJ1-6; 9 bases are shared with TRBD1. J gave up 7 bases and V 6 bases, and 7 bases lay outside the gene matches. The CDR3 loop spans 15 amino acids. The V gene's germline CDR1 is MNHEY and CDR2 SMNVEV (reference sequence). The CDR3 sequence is CASSLLGTGNSPLHF. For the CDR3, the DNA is TGTGCCAGCAGCCTTCTAGGGACAGGGAATTCACCCCTCCACTTT.

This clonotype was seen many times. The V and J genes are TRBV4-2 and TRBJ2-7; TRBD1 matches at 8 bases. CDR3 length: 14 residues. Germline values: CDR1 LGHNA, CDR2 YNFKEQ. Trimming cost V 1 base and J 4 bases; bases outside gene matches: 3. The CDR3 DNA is TGTGCCAGCAGCCAAGTTCGACAGGGGTACGAGCAGTACTTC. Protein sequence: CASSQVRQGYEQYF.

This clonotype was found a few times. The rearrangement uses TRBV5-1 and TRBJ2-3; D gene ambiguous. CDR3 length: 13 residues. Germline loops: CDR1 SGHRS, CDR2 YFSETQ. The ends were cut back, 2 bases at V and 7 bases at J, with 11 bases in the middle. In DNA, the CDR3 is TGCGCCAGCAGCTTAGGATACGATAATACGCAGTATTTT. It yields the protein CASSLGYDNTQYF. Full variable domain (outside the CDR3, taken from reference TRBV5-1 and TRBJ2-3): KAGVTQTPRYLIKTRGQQVTLSCSPISGHRSVSWYQQTPGQGLQFLFEYFSETQRNKGNFPGRFSGRQFSNSRSEMNVSTLELGDSALYLCASSLGYDNTQYFGPGTRLTVL.

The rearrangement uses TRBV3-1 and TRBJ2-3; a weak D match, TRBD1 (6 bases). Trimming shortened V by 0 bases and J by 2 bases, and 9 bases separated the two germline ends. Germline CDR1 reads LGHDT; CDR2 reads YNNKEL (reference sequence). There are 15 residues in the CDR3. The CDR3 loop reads CASSQDGGYTDTQYF. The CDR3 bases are TGTGCCAGCAGCCAAGATGGGGGCTACACAGATACGCAGTATTTT.

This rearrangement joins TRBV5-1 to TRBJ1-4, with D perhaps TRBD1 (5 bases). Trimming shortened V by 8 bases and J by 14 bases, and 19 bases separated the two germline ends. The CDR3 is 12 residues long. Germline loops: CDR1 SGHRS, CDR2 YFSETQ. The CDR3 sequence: CASTKRSRGLFF. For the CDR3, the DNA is TGCGCCAGTACAAAGAGATCGCGGGGGCTGTTTTTT.

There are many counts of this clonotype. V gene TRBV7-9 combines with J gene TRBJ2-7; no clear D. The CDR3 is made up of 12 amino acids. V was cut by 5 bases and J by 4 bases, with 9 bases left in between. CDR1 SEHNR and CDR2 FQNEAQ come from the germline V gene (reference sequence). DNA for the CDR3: TGTGCCAGCAGCCAATTAAAATACGAGCAGTACGTC. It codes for CASSQLKYEQYV.

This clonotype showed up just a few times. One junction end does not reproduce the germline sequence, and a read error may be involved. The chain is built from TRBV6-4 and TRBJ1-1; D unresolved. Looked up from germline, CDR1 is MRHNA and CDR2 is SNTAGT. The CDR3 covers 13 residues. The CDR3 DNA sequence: TGTGCCAGCAGTTACTCCGATAACACTGAAGCTTTCTTT. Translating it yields CASSYSDNTEAFF.

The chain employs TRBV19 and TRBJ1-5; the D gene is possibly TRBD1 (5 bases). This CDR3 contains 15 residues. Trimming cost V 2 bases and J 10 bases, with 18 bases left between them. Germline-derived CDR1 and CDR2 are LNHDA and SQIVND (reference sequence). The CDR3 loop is CASSIRGGSGSPQHF. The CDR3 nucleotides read TGTGCCAGTAGTATACGCGGGGGGAGTGGCAGTCCCCAGCATTTT. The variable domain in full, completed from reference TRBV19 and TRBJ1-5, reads DGGITQSPKYLFRKEGQNVTLSCEQNLNHDAMYWYRQDPGQGLRLIYYSQIVNDFQKGDIAEGYSVSREKKESFPLTVTSAQKNPTAFYLCASSIRGGSGSPQHFGDGTRLSIL.

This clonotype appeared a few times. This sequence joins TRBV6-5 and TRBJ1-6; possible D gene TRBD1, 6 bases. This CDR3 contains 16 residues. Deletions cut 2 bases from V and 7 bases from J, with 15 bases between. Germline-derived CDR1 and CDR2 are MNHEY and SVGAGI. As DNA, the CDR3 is TGTGCCAGCAGTTACGCAGCGACAGGCGGCAATTCACCCCTCCACTTT. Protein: CASSYAATGGNSPLHF.

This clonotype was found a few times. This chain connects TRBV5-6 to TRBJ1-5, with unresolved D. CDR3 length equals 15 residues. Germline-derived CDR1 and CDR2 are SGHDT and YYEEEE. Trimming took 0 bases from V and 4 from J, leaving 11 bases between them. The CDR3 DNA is TGTGCCAGCAGCTTGGGACCGGATCCTAATCAGCCCCAGCATTTT. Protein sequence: CASSLGPDPNQPQHF. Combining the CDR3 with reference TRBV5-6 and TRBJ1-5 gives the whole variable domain DAGVTQSPTHLIKTRGQQVTLRCSPKSGHDTVSWYQQALGQGPQFIFQYYEEEERQRGNFPDRFSGHQFPNYSSELNVNALLLGDSALYLCASSLGPDPNQPQHFGDGTRLSIL.

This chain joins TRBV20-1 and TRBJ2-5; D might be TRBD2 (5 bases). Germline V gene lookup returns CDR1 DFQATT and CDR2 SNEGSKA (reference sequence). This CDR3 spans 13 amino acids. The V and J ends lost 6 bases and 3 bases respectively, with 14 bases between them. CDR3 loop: CSARYLAEETQYF. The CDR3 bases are TGCAGTGCCCGGTACCTAGCAGAAGAGACCCAGTACTTC.

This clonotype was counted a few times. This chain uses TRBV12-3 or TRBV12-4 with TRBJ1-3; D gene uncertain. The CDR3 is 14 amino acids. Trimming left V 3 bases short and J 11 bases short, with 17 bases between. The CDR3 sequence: CASSFSPWRLPIYF. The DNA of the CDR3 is TGTGCCAGCAGTTTTAGTCCGTGGCGCCTCCCCATATATTTT.

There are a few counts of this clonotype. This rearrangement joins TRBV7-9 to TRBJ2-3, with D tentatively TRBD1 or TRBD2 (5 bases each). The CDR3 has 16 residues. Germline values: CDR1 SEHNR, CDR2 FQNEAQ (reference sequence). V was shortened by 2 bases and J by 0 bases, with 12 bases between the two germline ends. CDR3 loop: CASSLLLGDSTDTQYF. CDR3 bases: TGTGCCAGCAGCTTATTGTTGGGGGACAGCACAGATACGCAGTATTTT. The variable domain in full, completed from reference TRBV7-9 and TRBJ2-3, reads DTGVSQNPRHKITKRGQNVTFRCDPISEHNRLYWYRQTLGQGPEFLTYFQNEAQLEKSRLLSDRFSAERPKGSFSTLEIQRTEQGDSAMYLCASSLLLGDSTDTQYFGPGTRLTVL.

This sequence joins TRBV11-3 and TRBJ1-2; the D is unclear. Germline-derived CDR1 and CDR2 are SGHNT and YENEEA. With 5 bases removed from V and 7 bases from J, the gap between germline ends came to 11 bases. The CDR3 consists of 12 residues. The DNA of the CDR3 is TGTGCCAGCAGCCATGACGGCCTTGGCTACACCTTC. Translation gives CASSHDGLGYTF.